Listed below are T cell receptor beta chains from one sample, sequenced in a study of T cells in localized non-small cell lung cancer. The repertoire was sequenced with immunoSEQ multiplex PCR; TCRdb's copy has only in-frame clones and lacks some. The table lists 45,000 to 50,000 clones, around 83% of them singletons. The starting material was PBMCs, obtained before any cancer treatment. These receptor sequences come from a man aged 35 to 70 with stage II lung adenocarcinoma. CDR3s include the opening cysteine and the closing phenylalanine or tryptophan. D genes are given only for firm matches. Some rows have no size entry. The others give once, few or many, or a class for an expanded clone.

d_gene: TRBD1; v_gene: TRBV30; j_gene: TRBJ1-1; abundance: -; CDR3aa: CAWTGLGQAVSYTEAFF; CDR3nt: TGTGCCTGGACTGGACTGGGACAGGCCGTCAGCTACACTGAAGCTTTCTTT
d_gene: -; v_gene: TRBV13; j_gene: TRBJ1-3; abundance: -; CDR3aa: CASSGRGERNTIYF; CDR3nt: TGTGCCAGCAGCGGCAGGGGTGAAAGAAACACCATATATTTT
d_gene: -; v_gene: TRBV5-6; j_gene: TRBJ1-1; abundance: -; CDR3aa: CASSLDGKNTEAFF; CDR3nt: TGTGCCAGCAGCTTGGACGGGAAGAACACTGAAGCTTTCTTT
d_gene: -; v_gene: TRBV6-5; j_gene: TRBJ1-1; abundance: -; CDR3aa: CASSYSSSLTFEAFF; CDR3nt: TGTGCCAGCAGTTACTCGTCGTCGTTAACGTTTGAAGCTTTCTTT
d_gene: -; v_gene: TRBV20-1; j_gene: TRBJ1-1; abundance: -; CDR3aa: CSARRTEAFF; CDR3nt: TGCAGTGCGCGCCGGACTGAAGCTTTCTTT
d_gene: -; v_gene: TRBV19; j_gene: TRBJ2-5; abundance: once; CDR3aa: CASSIRQEETQYF; CDR3nt: TGTGCCAGTAGTATTCGACAGGAAGAGACCCAGTACTTC
d_gene: TRBD2; v_gene: TRBV11-3; j_gene: TRBJ2-3; abundance: -; CDR3aa: CASSARTSGSATDTQYF; CDR3nt: TGTGCCAGCAGCGCCAGGACTAGCGGGTCCGCGACAGATACGCAGTATTTT
d_gene: -; v_gene: TRBV19; j_gene: TRBJ2-5; abundance: -; CDR3aa: CASSTDSKTQYF; CDR3nt: TGTGCCAGTAGTACTGACAGTAAGACCCAGTACTTC
d_gene: -; v_gene: TRBV27; j_gene: TRBJ2-7; abundance: -; CDR3aa: CASSWGGTVYEQYF; CDR3nt: TGTGCCAGCAGTTGGGGCGGGACGGTCTACGAGCAGTACTTC
d_gene: -; v_gene: TRBV7-6; j_gene: TRBJ2-5; abundance: -; CDR3aa: CASRGVRETQYF; CDR3nt: TGTGCCAGCAGGGGGGTCCGAGAGACCCAGTACTTC
d_gene: -; v_gene: TRBV4-1; j_gene: TRBJ1-4; abundance: few; CDR3aa: CASSQDPFSPATNEKLFF; CDR3nt: TGCGCCAGCAGCCAAGATCCATTTTCACCCGCAACTAATGAAAAACTGTTTTTT
d_gene: -; v_gene: TRBV5-1; j_gene: TRBJ1-6; abundance: -; CDR3aa: CASSLGLNSPLHF; CDR3nt: TGCGCCAGCAGCTTAGGACTAAATTCACCCCTCCACTTT
d_gene: TRBD1; v_gene: TRBV11-2; j_gene: TRBJ2-1; abundance: few; CDR3aa: CASQQGNEQFF; CDR3nt: TGTGCCTCACAACAGGGGAATGAGCAGTTCTTC
d_gene: TRBD2; v_gene: TRBV11-2; j_gene: TRBJ2-3; abundance: -; CDR3aa: CASSLRLAYTQYF; CDR3nt: TGTGCCAGCAGCTTAAGACTAGCATATACGCAGTATTTT
d_gene: -; v_gene: TRBV7-2; j_gene: TRBJ1-2; abundance: -; CDR3aa: CASSLAGGGHHGYTF; CDR3nt: TGTGCCAGCAGCTTAGCCGGCGGCGGGCACCATGGCTACACCTTC
d_gene: -; v_gene: TRBV28; j_gene: TRBJ2-1; abundance: -; CDR3aa: CASSLLELEKYNEQFF; CDR3nt: TGTGCCAGCAGTTTGTTAGAACTAGAAAAGTACAATGAGCAGTTCTTC
d_gene: TRBD1; v_gene: TRBV7-9; j_gene: TRBJ1-2; abundance: once; CDR3aa: CASSSRGAIYGYTF; CDR3nt: TGTGCCAGCAGCTCCAGGGGGGCTATCTATGGCTACACCTTC
d_gene: -; v_gene: TRBV2; j_gene: TRBJ2-3; abundance: -; CDR3aa: CASSESQDTQYF; CDR3nt: TGTGCCAGCAGTGAGTCGCAAGATACGCAGTATTTT
d_gene: -; v_gene: TRBV29-1; j_gene: TRBJ2-1; abundance: -; CDR3aa: CSGNSGTYNEQFF; CDR3nt: TGCAGCGGAAATAGCGGAACCTACAATGAGCAGTTCTTC
d_gene: -; v_gene: TRBV15; j_gene: TRBJ2-5; abundance: once; CDR3aa: CATSEPVRGGETQYF; CDR3nt: TGTGCCACCAGCGAGCCTGTAAGAGGTGGAGAGACCCAGTACTTC